The 31 T cell receptor beta chains below come from one sample, sequenced in a study of beta chain features in type 1 diabetes. Study-wide findings and caveats: A moderate, significant TCRB CDR3 shortening appeared in type 1 diabetes across four CD4+ subsets.

The authors reverse transcribed all of the isolated RNA, so sequencing captured expressed TCRB transcripts. The data were produced by immunoSEQ multiplex PCR, yet TCRdb's version contains in-frame clones alone and is incomplete. The data show about 660,000 clones, roughly 13% seen once. No antigen has been identified for these receptors. The sequenced material came from naive CD4+ T cells from blood. All receptors come from a young man with type 1 diabetes.

This chain uses TRBV5-4 with TRBJ2-3, with D uncertain. Germline V gene sequence: CDR1 SGHNT, CDR2 YYREEE (reference sequence). The V and J ends lost 0 bases and 2 bases respectively, with 10 bases between them. The CDR3 has 15 residues. The CDR3: CASSLEAATTDTQYF. Here the CDR3 DNA reads TGTGCCAGCAGCTTGGAGGCAGCCACCACAGATACGCAGTATTTT.

In its sample, this clone was seen a few times. CDR3 coding DNA: TGTGCCAGCAGCTCTCGGACTAGCGGCTCCTACAATGAGCAGTTCTTC. This sequence encodes CASSSRTSGSYNEQFF. This chain uses TRBV7-2 with TRBJ2-1; 10 nucleotides agree with TRBD2. Germline values: CDR1 SGHTA, CDR2 FQGNSA. This CDR3 comprises 16 residues. Germline trimming cut 4 bases from V and 0 bases from J; bases unmatched to any gene: 3.

This clone showed up just a few times. The J gene is TRBJ2-5, the V gene TRBV9; D might be TRBD1 or TRBD2, each matching 6 bases. The CDR3 length is 15 residues. V was pared by 4 bases and J by 5 bases, with 18 bases between. The germline gives CDR1 SGDLS, CDR2 YYNGEE. Here the CDR3 reads CASSLLGGVRETQYF. The CDR3, as DNA: TGTGCCAGCAGCCTGTTGGGGGGCGTTAGGGAGACCCAGTACTTC. The whole variable domain, filled in from reference TRBV9 and TRBJ2-5, reads DSGVTQTPKHLITATGQRVTLRCSPRSGDLSVYWYQQSLDQGLQFLIQYYNGEERAKGNILERFSAQQFPDLHSELNLSSLELGDSALYFCASSLLGGVRETQYFGPGTRLLVL.

This chain links TRBV9 with TRBJ1-1; TRBD1 matches 9 bases. The CDR3 spans 16 residues. Germline assignment: CDR1 SGDLS and CDR2 YYNGEE. J gave up 3 bases and V 4 bases, and 10 bases lay outside the gene matches. The CDR3 coding sequence is TGTGCCAGCAGCTACACGGGACAGGGTGAAGACACTGAAGCTTTCTTT. It is translated as CASSYTGQGEDTEAFF. The full variable domain, with the rest looked up from reference TRBV9 and TRBJ1-1, is DSGVTQTPKHLITATGQRVTLRCSPRSGDLSVYWYQQSLDQGLQFLIQYYNGEERAKGNILERFSAQQFPDLHSELNLSSLELGDSALYFCASSYTGQGEDTEAFFGQGTRLTVV.

V usage is TRBV7-3 and J usage is TRBJ2-1, with 13 bases fitting TRBD2. The V gene's germline CDR1 is SGHTA and CDR2 FQGTGA. V trimming: 5 bases; J trimming: 7 bases; junction bases outside the gene matches: 5. The CDR3 spans 15 residues. CDR3 loop: CASSTTGLAGNEQFF. DNA for the CDR3: TGTGCCAGCAGCACGACGGGACTAGCGGGAAATGAGCAGTTCTTC.

The rearrangement uses TRBV5-1 and TRBJ2-7; unclear D gene. Germline V lookup: CDR1 SGHRS, CDR2 YFSETQ. Trimming removed 0 bases from V and 6 bases from J, with 7 bases in between. The CDR3 is 12 residues long. The CDR3 coding sequence is TGCGCCAGCAGCTTGGGGAAAGGCGAGCAGTACTTC. Translating it yields CASSLGKGEQYF.

With regard to this clone: Other nucleotide sequences in the sample specify the same CDR3. The chain joins TRBV28 to TRBJ2-7, with 8 bases aligning to TRBD2. Germline V lookup: CDR1 MDHEN, CDR2 SYDVKM. Germline trimming cut 5 bases from V and 2 bases from J; bases unmatched to any gene: 5. The CDR3 runs 14 residues. CDR3 protein: CASSLGGGTYEQYF. In DNA, the CDR3 is TGTGCCAGCAGTCTCGGGGGGGGCACCTACGAGCAGTACTTC.

This clone was picked up a small number of times. This chain connects TRBV4-3 to TRBJ2-5, with 9 bases matching TRBD2. Germline values: CDR1 LGHNA, CDR2 YSLEER. V trimming: 0 bases; J trimming: 7 bases; junction bases outside the gene matches: 3. The CDR3 is 14 residues long. In DNA, the CDR3 is TGCGCCAGCAGCCAAGAACAGCGGGGGGCGACCCAGTACTTC. Protein: CASSQEQRGATQYF.

The chain recombines TRBV4-3 with TRBJ2-7; TRBD1 is a possible D gene (7 bases). The CDR3 contains 15 residues. Germline V gene sequence: CDR1 LGHNA, CDR2 YSLEER. Trimming stripped 1 base from V and 3 bases from J, with 13 bases between. CDR3 protein: CASSQVGRDSYEQYF. The DNA for the CDR3 is TGCGCCAGCAGCCAAGTGGGGCGGGACAGCTACGAGCAGTACTTC.

This clone was picked up a small number of times. The chain carries TRBV30 and TRBJ2-1; no clear D. V was pared by 2 bases and J by 3 bases, with 14 bases between. The CDR3 extends over 15 amino acids. Per the germline V gene, CDR1 is GTSNPN and CDR2 is SVGIG (reference sequence). The CDR3 spells CAWSRMAVVYNEQFF. The CDR3 nucleotides read TGTGCCTGGAGTCGGATGGCCGTCGTCTACAATGAGCAGTTCTTC.

The gene calls are TRBV30 and TRBJ2-1, with 9 bases identical to TRBD2. This CDR3 contains 15 residues. Germline values: CDR1 GTSNPN, CDR2 SVGIG (reference sequence). The trim removed 4 bases at V and 6 bases at J, leaving 10 bases unmatched. DNA for the CDR3: TGTGCCTGGAAAAAGGAGCTAGCGGGAACCAATGAGCAGTTCTTC. This translates into CAWKKELAGTNEQFF.

V and J are TRBV5-1 and TRBJ2-1; no firm D call. Germline assignment: CDR1 SGHRS and CDR2 YFSETQ. V was pared by 4 bases and J by 0 bases, with 20 bases between. The CDR3 has 18 amino acids. CDR3 amino acids: CASSPLLLSVTSYNEQFF. Here the CDR3 DNA reads TGCGCCAGCAGCCCCCTCCTCCTAAGCGTTACCTCCTACAATGAGCAGTTCTTC. Drawing the rest from reference TRBV5-1 and TRBJ2-1, the complete variable domain is KAGVTQTPRYLIKTRGQQVTLSCSPISGHRSVSWYQQTPGQGLQFLFEYFSETQRNKGNFPGRFSGRQFSNSRSEMNVSTLELGDSALYLCASSPLLLSVTSYNEQFFGPGTRLTVL.

Only a few counts were recorded for this clone. The V call is TRBV28, the J call TRBJ2-1, with 8 bases fitting TRBD1. Germline trimming cut 3 bases from V and 9 bases from J; bases unmatched to any gene: 7. The CDR3 consists of 14 residues. Germline-derived CDR1 and CDR2 are MDHEN and SYDVKM. The CDR3 region has the DNA TGTGCCAGCAGTTTGGGACAGGACGGTGCTGAGCAGTTCTTC. This codes for CASSLGQDGAEQFF.

The chain employs TRBV7-9 and TRBJ1-1; 8 nucleotides align to TRBD1. Germline V gene sequence: CDR1 SEHNR, CDR2 FQNEAQ (reference sequence). The CDR3 has 14 amino acids. With V trimmed by 5 bases and J by 1 base, 3 bases remained unmatched. The DNA for the CDR3 is TGTGCCAGCAGCCGACAGGGGCGGAACACTGAAGCTTTCTTT. It is translated as CASSRQGRNTEAFF.

The chain recombines TRBV11-2 with TRBJ2-2; the D gene is possibly TRBD1 (6 bases). Per the germline V gene, CDR1 is SGHAT and CDR2 is FQNNGV. Trimming removed 4 bases from V and 5 bases from J, with 14 bases in between. The CDR3 sequence is 15 residues long. The CDR3, as DNA: TGTGCCAGCAGCTCTTTACAGGGAAGGACCGGGGAGCTGTTTTTT. Translating gives CASSSLQGRTGELFF.

The rearrangement uses TRBV2 and TRBJ1-6; possibly TRBD1 for D (6 bases). V shed 1 base and J shed 2 bases, with 15 bases lying between them. Looked up from germline, CDR1 is SNHLY and CDR2 is FYNNEI. The CDR3 runs 18 residues. CDR3 nucleotides: TGTGCCAGCAGTGAAGGACGAGGGGGGACTACCTATAATTCACCCCTCCACTTT. Its translation: CASSEGRGGTTYNSPLHF. The full variable domain, in which reference TRBV2 and TRBJ1-6 provide the parts outside the CDR3, is EPEVTQTPSHQVTQMGQEVILRCVPISNHLYFYWYRQILGQKVEFLVSFYNNEISEKSEIFDDQFSVERPDGSNFTLKIRSTKLEDSAMYFCASSEGRGGTTYNSPLHFGNGTRLTVT.

In this sample, this clone turned up a few times. The gene calls are TRBV9 and TRBJ2-5; the D gene is possibly TRBD2 (6 bases). CDR1 and CDR2 (germline): SGDLS, YYNGEE. The CDR3 has 15 residues. V was pared by 0 bases and J by 7 bases, with 16 bases between. CDR3 sequence: CASSVEGPTGGTQYF. The CDR3 bases are TGTGCCAGCAGCGTAGAGGGGCCTACCGGGGGGACCCAGTACTTC.

The gene calls are TRBV2 and TRBJ2-5; 11 positions agree with TRBD1. V gave up 11 bases and J gave up 3 bases; unmatched junction bases: 2. Germline CDR1 is SNHLY and CDR2 is FYNNEI. This CDR3 has 12 residues. CDR3 sequence reads: CAGGQGEETQYF. The CDR3 DNA is TGTGCCGGGGGACAGGGGGAAGAGACCCAGTACTTC.

This clone has more than one count but fewer than ten. The J gene is TRBJ2-3, the V gene TRBV10-3, with TRBD1 as a possible D gene (6 bases). The CDR3 sequence is 13 residues long. Germline-derived CDR1 and CDR2 are ENHRY and SYGVKD. The germline V and J ends were trimmed by 4 bases and 1 base, with 6 bases remaining between them. Written as DNA, the CDR3 is TGTGCCATCAGTGGACAGGGCACAGATACGCAGTATTTT. Encoded protein: CAISGQGTDTQYF.

The chain combines TRBV30 with TRBJ1-5; D gene unclear. V lost 1 base and J 0 bases, leaving 10 bases between the germline ends. The CDR3 has 15 residues. Germline V lookup: CDR1 GTSNPN, CDR2 SVGIG (reference sequence). CDR3 DNA: TGTGCCTGGAGTGCGAATATTCTTAGCAATCAGCCCCAGCATTTT. The encoded protein is CAWSANILSNQPQHF.

The chain is built from TRBV18 and TRBJ1-5; no definite D call. CDR1 and CDR2 (germline): KGHSH, LQKENI. The CDR3 totals 14 residues. Trimming cost V 2 bases and J 2 bases, with 7 bases left between them. The CDR3 here is CASSPVPGNQPQHF. DNA for the CDR3: TGTGCCAGCTCACCAGTGCCAGGCAATCAGCCCCAGCATTTT.

This chain links TRBV6-5 with TRBJ2-7; TRBD2 matches 7 bases. The CDR3 extends over 14 amino acids. Unmatched junction bases numbered 7, after V lost 2 bases and J lost 6 bases. CDR1 and CDR2 (germline): MNHEY, SVGAGI. DNA of the CDR3: TGTGCCAGCAGTTACGGCGGGAGTCGTGTCGAGCAGTACTTC. Translation gives CASSYGGSRVEQYF.

This clone turned up a few times. This chain links TRBV7-9 with TRBJ2-3, with a weak D call TRBD2 (6 bases). The CDR3 has 16 residues. Trimming took off 1 base at V and 0 bases at J, with 11 bases between the two ends. Germline V lookup: CDR1 SEHNR, CDR2 FQNEAQ (reference sequence). This CDR3 is CASSLVRGSSTDTQYF. Written as DNA, the CDR3 is TGTGCCAGCAGCTTAGTGCGGGGATCTAGCACAGATACGCAGTATTTT.

V and J are TRBV9 and TRBJ2-2, with a tentative D call TRBD2 (6 bases). Germline V gives CDR1 SGDLS, CDR2 YYNGEE. V shed 7 bases and J shed 4 bases, with 20 bases lying between them. This CDR3 has 16 residues. The chain's CDR3 is CASRQGRGRVTGELFF. In nucleotides, the CDR3 is TGTGCCAGCCGTCAAGGGCGGGGACGGGTCACCGGGGAGCTGTTTTTT.

V is TRBV29-1 and J is TRBJ2-7; D unresolved. Germline V gene data show CDR1 as SQVTM and CDR2 as ANQGSEA. The V and J ends lost 6 bases and 2 bases respectively, with 14 bases between them. The CDR3 consists of 13 residues. CDR3 amino acids: CSVADPTTYEQYF. The DNA of the CDR3 is TGCAGCGTGGCAGACCCCACGACCTACGAGCAGTACTTC.

The chain links TRBV29-1 to TRBJ1-1; the D is unclear. The CDR3 length is 13 residues. Trimming left V 5 bases short and J 1 base short, with 11 bases between. Germline V gene lookup returns CDR1 SQVTM and CDR2 ANQGSEA. The DNA for the CDR3 is TGCAGCGTTCGTGGAGGGCCGAACACTGAAGCTTTCTTT. This encodes CSVRGGPNTEAFF.

The rearrangement uses TRBV25-1 and TRBJ2-1; a possible D gene is TRBD2 (5 bases). Germline-derived CDR1 and CDR2 are MGHDK and SYGVNS. This CDR3 comprises 15 residues. Trimming took off 2 bases at V and 4 bases at J, with 12 bases between the two ends. DNA for the CDR3: TGTGCCAGCAGTGAACCGCCTTGGGAGTACAATGAGCAGTTCTTC. Translated, it gives CASSEPPWEYNEQFF.

A few counts support this clone. The rearrangement joins TRBV25-1 to TRBJ1-2, with D hard to call. CDR1 MGHDK and CDR2 SYGVNS come from the germline V gene. This CDR3 is 13 amino acids long. Trimming cost V 3 bases and J 3 bases, with 8 bases left between them. CDR3 sequence: CASSEGQYYGYTF. In DNA, the CDR3 is TGTGCCAGCAGTGAGGGTCAATACTATGGCTACACCTTC.

This clone was observed a handful of times. V gene TRBV7-2 combines with J gene TRBJ2-6, with D perhaps matching TRBD1 (6 bases). Looked up from germline, CDR1 is SGHTA and CDR2 is FQGNSA. The CDR3 totals 14 residues. The V and J ends lost 5 bases and 1 base respectively, with 6 bases between them. This chain's CDR3 is CASSQGSGANVLTF. CDR3 sequence (DNA): TGTGCCAGCAGCCAGGGGTCTGGGGCCAACGTCCTGACTTTC.

The chain employs TRBV30 and TRBJ1-5; no clear D. The V gene lost 2 bases and the J gene lost 5 bases, with 10 bases spanning the gap. This CDR3 has 13 residues. Germline V gene lookup returns CDR1 GTSNPN and CDR2 SVGIG (reference sequence). The CDR3 here is CAWSRYKDQPQHF. For the CDR3, the DNA is TGTGCCTGGAGTCGTTACAAGGATCAGCCCCAGCATTTT. The variable domain in full, with the rest retrieved from reference TRBV30 and TRBJ1-5, is SQTIHQWPATLVQPVGSPLSLECTVEGTSNPNLYWYRQAAGRGLQLLFYSVGIGQISSEVPQNLSASRPQDRQFILSSKKLLLSDSGFYLCAWSRYKDQPQHFGDGTRLSIL.

Only a few counts were recorded for this clone. The chain is built from TRBV7-6 and TRBJ2-7; D not resolved. V was trimmed by 5 bases and J by 2 bases, leaving 10 bases between them. This CDR3 contains 13 residues. Germline CDR1 SGHVS, CDR2 FNYEAQ. CDR3 nucleotide sequence: TGTGCCAGCAGCCCGGGTCTAACCTACGAGCAGTACTTC. Its protein is CASSPGLTYEQYF.